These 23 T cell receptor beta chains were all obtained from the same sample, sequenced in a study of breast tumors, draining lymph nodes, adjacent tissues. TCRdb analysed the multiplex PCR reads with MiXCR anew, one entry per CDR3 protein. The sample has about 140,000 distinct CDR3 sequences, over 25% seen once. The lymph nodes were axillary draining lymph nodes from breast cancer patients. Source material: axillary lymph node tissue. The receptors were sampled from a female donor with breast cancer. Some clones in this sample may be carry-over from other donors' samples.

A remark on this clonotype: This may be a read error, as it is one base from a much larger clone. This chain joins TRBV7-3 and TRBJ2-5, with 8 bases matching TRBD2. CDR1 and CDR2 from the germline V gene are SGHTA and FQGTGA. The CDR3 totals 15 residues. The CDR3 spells CASSSAGANQETQHF. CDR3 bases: TGTGCCAGCAGCTCAGCGGGGGCCAACCAAGAGACCCAGCACTTC.

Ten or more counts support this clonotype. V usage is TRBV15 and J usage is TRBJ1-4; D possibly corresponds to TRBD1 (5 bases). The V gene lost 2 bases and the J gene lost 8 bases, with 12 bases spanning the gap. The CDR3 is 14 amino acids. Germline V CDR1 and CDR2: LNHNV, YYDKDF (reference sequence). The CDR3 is CATSRMRGGEKLFF. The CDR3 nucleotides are TGTGCCACCAGCAGAATGAGGGGCGGCGAAAAACTGTTTTTT.

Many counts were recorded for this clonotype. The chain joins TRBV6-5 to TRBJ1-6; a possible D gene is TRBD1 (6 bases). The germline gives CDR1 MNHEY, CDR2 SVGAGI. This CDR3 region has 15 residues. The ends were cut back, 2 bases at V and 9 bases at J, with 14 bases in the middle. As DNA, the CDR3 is TGTGCCAGCAGTTACGGGGGGGCCGAGAGTTCACCCCTCCACTTT. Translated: CASSYGGAESSPLHF.

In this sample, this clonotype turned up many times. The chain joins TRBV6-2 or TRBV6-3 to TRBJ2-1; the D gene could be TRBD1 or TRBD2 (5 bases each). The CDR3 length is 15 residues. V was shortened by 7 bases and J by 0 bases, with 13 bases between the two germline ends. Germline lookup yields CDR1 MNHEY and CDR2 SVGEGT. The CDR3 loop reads CASNDYDSSYNEQFF. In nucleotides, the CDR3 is TGTGCCAGCAACGACTATGACAGCTCCTACAATGAGCAGTTCTTC.

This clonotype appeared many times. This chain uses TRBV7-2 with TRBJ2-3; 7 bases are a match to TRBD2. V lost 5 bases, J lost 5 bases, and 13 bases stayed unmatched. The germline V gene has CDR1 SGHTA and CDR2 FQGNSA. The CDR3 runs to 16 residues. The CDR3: CASSLLGGGGVDTQYF. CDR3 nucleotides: TGTGCCAGCAGCCTACTTGGTGGGGGGGGAGTAGATACGCAGTATTTT. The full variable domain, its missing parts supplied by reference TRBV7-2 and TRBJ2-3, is GAGVSQSPSNKVTEKGKDVELRCDPISGHTALYWYRQSLGQGLEFLIYFQGNSAPDKSGLPSDRFSAERTGGSVSTLTIQRTQQEDSAVYLCASSLLGGGGVDTQYFGPGTRLTVL.

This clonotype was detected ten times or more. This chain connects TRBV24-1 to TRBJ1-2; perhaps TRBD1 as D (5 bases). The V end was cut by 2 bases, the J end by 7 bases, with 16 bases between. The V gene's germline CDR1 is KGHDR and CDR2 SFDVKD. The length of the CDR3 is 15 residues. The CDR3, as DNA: TGTGCCACCAGTGATTCGGGGGATTGGCCTGGTGGCTACACCTTC. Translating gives CATSDSGDWPGGYTF.

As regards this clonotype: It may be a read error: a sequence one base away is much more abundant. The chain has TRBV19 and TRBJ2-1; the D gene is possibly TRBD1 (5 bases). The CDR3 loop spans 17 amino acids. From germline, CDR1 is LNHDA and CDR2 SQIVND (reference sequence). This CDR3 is CASTPGQGDFSYNEQSF. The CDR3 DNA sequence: TGTGCCAGTACCCCAGGGCAGGGTGACTTCTCCTACAATGAGCAGTCCTTC.

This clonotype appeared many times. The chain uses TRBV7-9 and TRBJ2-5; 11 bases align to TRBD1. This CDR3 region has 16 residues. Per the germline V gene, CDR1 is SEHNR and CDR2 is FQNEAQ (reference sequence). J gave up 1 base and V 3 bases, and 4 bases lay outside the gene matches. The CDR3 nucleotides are TGTGCCAGCAGCTTGGGGGACAGGGGGTCCCAAGAGACCCAGTACTTC. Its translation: CASSLGDRGSQETQYF.

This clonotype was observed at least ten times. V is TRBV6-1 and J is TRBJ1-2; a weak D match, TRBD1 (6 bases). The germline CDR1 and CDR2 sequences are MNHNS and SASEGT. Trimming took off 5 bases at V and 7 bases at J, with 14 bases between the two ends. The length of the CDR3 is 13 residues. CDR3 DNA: TGTGCCAGCAGTCCTACAGGGATCGGTGGCTACACCTTC. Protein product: CASSPTGIGGYTF.

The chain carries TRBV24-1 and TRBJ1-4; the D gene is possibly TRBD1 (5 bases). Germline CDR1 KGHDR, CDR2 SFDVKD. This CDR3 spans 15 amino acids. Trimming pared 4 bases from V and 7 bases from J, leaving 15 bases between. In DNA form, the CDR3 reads TGTGCCACCAGTGACCCCGGGACCGGTGGTGAAAAACTGTTTTTT. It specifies CATSDPGTGGEKLFF.

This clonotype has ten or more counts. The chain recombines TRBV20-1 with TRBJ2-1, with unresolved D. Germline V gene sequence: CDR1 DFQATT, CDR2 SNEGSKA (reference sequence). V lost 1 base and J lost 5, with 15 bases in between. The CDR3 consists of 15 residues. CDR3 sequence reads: CSARGHSGNDNEQFF. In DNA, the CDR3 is TGCAGTGCTAGAGGCCACAGTGGGAACGACAATGAGCAGTTCTTC.

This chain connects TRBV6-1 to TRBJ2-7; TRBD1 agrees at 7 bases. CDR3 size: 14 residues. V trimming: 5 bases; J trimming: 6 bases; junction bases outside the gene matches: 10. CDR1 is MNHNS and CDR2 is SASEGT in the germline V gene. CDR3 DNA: TGTGCCAGCAGTCCCGAGACAGGGTTATTCGAGCAGTACTTC. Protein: CASSPETGLFEQYF.

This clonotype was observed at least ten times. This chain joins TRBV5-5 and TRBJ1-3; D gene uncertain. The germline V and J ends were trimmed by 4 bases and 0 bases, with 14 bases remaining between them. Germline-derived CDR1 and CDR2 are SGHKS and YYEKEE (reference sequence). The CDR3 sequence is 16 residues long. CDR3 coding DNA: TGTGCCAGCAGCCCCCCGGGCGGACGCTCTGGAAACACCATATATTTT. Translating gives CASSPPGGRSGNTIYF.

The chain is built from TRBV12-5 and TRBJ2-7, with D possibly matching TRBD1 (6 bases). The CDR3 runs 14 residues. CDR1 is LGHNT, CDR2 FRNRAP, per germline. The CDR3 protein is CASSTRTVSAEQYF. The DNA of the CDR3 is TGTGCCAGCAGTACCCGGACAGTATCTGCCGAGCAGTACTTC.

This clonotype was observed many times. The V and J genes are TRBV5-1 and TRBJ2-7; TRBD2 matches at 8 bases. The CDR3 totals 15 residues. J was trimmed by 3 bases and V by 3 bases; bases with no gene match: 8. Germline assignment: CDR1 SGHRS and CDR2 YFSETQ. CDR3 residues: CASSSSGTSVYEQYF. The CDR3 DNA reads TGCGCCAGCAGCTCCTCCGGGACTAGTGTCTACGAGCAGTACTTC.

The CDR3 is CASSARTGRNSPLHF. The CDR3 nucleotides read TGTGCCAGCAGTGCCCGGACAGGGAGGAATTCACCCCTCCACTTT. The gene calls are TRBV6-6 and TRBJ1-6, with 8 bases aligning to TRBD1. Germline CDR1 is MNHNY and CDR2 is SVGAGI (reference sequence). Trimming removed 5 bases from V and 7 bases from J; junction bases left unmatched: 7. The CDR3 has 15 residues.

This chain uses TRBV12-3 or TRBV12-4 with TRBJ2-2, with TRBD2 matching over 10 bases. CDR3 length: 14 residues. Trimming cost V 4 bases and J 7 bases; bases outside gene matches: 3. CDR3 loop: CASSSGTSVGELFF. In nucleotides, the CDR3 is TGTGCCAGCAGTTCCGGGACTAGCGTCGGGGAGCTGTTTTTT.

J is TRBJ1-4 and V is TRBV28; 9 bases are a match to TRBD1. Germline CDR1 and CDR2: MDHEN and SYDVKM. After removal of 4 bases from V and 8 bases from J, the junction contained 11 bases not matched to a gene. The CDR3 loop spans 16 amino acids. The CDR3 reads CASSSHTAGQGEKLFF. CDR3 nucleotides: TGTGCCAGCAGTTCCCACACCGCGGGACAGGGAGAAAAACTGTTTTTT.

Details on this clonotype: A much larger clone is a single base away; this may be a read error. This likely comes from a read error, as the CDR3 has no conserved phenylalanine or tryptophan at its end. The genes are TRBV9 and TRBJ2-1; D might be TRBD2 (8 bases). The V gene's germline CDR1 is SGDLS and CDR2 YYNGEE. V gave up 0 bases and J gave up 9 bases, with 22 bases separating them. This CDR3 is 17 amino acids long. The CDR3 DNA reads TGTGCCAGCAGCGTAGGAGGGGGCAGCGGGGGTTTTACTGAGCAGTTCCTC. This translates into CASSVGGGSGGFTEQFL.

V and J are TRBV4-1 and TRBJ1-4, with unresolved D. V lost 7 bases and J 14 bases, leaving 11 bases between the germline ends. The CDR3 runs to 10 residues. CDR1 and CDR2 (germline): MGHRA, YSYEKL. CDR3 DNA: TGCGCCAGCACACTAGCGTCCCTGTTTTTT. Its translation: CASTLASLFF.

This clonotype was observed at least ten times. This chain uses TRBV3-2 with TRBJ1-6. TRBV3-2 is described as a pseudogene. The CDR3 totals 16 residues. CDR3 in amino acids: CASSQDHDSLGSPLHF. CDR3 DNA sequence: TGTGCCAGCAGCCAAGATCACGACAGTCTCGGATCACCCCTCCACTTT.

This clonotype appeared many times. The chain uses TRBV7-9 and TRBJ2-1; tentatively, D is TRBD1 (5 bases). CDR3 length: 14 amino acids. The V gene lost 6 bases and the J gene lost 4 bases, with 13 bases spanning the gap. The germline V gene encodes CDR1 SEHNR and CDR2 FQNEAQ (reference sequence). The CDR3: CASRDDRPYNEQFF. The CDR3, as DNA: TGTGCCAGCAGGGATGACAGACCTTACAATGAGCAGTTCTTC.

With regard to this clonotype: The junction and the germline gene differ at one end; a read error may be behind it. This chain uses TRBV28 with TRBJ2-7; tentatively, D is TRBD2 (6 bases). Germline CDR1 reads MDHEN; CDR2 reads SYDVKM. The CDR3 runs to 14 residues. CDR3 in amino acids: CTSTVGGFRREQYF. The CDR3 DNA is TGCACCAGCACCGTGGGGGGTTTTCGGCGGGAGCAGTACTTC.